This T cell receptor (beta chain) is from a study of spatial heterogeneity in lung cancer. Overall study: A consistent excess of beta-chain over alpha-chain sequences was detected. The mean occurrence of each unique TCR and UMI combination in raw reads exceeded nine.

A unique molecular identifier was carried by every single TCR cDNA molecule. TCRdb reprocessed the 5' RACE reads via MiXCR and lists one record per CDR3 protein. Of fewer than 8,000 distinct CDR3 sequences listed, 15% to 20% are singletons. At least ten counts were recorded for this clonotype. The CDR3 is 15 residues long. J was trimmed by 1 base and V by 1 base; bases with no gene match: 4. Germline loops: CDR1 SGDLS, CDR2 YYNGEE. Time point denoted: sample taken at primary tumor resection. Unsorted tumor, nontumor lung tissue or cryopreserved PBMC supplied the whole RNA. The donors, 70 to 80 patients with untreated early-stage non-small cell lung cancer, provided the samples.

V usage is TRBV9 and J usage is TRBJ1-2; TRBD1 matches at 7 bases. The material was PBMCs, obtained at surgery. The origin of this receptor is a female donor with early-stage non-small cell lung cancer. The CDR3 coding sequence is TGTGCCAGCAGCGTATCGGGACAGCTTAACTATGGCTACACCTTC. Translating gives CASSVSGQLNYGYTF. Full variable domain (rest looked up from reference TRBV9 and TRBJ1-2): DSGVTQTPKHLITATGQRVTLRCSPRSGDLSVYWYQQSLDQGLQFLIQYYNGEERAKGNILERFSAQQFPDLHSELNLSSLELGDSALYFCASSVSGQLNYGYTFGSGTRLTVV.